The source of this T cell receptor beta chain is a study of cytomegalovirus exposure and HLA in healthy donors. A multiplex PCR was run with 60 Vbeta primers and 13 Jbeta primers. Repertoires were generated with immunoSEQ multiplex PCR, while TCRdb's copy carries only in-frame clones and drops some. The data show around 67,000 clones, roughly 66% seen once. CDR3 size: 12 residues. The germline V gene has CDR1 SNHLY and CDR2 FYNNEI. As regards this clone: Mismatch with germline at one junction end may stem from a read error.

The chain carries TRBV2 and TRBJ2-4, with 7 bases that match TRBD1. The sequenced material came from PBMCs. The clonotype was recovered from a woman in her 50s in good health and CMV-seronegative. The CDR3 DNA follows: TGTGCCAGCAGGAACGACAGGGTTGAGGAAAGGTTC. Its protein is CASRNDRVEERF.